This T cell receptor (beta chain) was profiled in a study of blood T cell repertoires in COVID-19. Study details: COVID-19 samples collected from the United States, Italy and Spain covered acute and convalescent phases.

As processed by the authors: Nucleated cell counts were estimated from reference gene primer amplification. The table came from immunoSEQ multiplex PCR; TCRdb's copy has only in-frame clones and leaves some out. The DNA was the basis for D and trimming; V, J and clone size are from that table. This table has about 270,000 clones, 85% to 95% appearing once. Participant ages covered roughly 18 to 89 years across around 25 US areas. Germline CDR1 SEHNR, CDR2 FQNEAQ (reference sequence). The germline V and J ends were trimmed by 1 base and 6 bases, with 7 bases remaining between them. The CDR3 loop spans 13 amino acids.

Sequences were obtained from PBMCs or T cells enriched from blood (not recorded which). The clonotype originates from a man between 35 and 55 years old who had been exposed to COVID-19. The chain recombines TRBV7-9 with TRBJ2-1, with TRBD2 as a possible D gene (5 bases). The DNA for the CDR3 is TGTGCCAGCAGCTTAGGGGAGATCAATGAGCAGTTCTTC. The encoded protein is CASSLGEINEQFF.